This passage covers 17 T cell receptor beta chains from one sample sequenced in a study of cytomegalovirus exposure and HLA in healthy donors (dated by TCRdb to 2016 to 2017). To prepare the library, the immunoSEQ multiplex PCR assay was applied. A mixture of 60 forward primers for TCR Vbeta segments and 13 reverse primers for TCR Jbeta segments was used in the multiplex PCR. What TCRdb holds here is the immuneACCESS table cut down to in-frame rearrangements. Part of the clones is not present; checked against another copy, under half of the missing clones reflect an unresolved V gene, and the others are unexplained. The sample records 100,000 or so clones, about 81% of which are singletons. Roughly 1.4% of the sample rests with the top ten. Sequenced: PBMCs. The receptors shown here come from a man aged 35-49 years in good health and CMV-seronegative.

The chain recombines TRBV7-6 with TRBJ2-2, with unresolved D. In germline, CDR1 is SGHVS, CDR2 FNYEAQ. CDR3 length: 15 residues. Trimming pared 4 bases from V and 4 bases from J, leaving 13 bases between. The DNA of the CDR3 is TGTGCCAGCAGCTCCGACGAGAGACTCACCGGGGAGCTGTTTTTT. Translated, it gives CASSSDERLTGELFF.

V is TRBV27 and J is TRBJ1-3; D gene uncertain. Trimming removed 2 bases from V and 4 bases from J, with 6 bases in between. In germline, CDR1 is MNHEY, CDR2 SMNVEV (reference sequence). The CDR3 consists of 13 residues. CDR3 sequence: CASSLNRGNTIYF. CDR3 nucleotides: TGTGCCAGCAGTTTAAATCGGGGAAACACCATATATTTT.

This chain links TRBV6-5 with TRBJ1-3; weak D call: TRBD1 (6 bases). V gave up 5 bases and J gave up 2 bases, with 13 bases separating them. The germline V gene has CDR1 MNHEY and CDR2 SVGAGI. The length of the CDR3 is 15 residues. The CDR3 loop reads CASSNDRITGNTIYF. DNA of the CDR3: TGTGCCAGCAGTAACGACAGGATCACTGGAAACACCATATATTTT.

The gene calls are TRBV4-3 and TRBJ2-5; 8 bases agree with TRBD1. Per the germline V gene, CDR1 is LGHNA and CDR2 is YSLEER. The CDR3 sequence is 16 residues long. Losses at the gene ends were 2 bases for V and 7 bases for J; bases not matched to a gene: 12. CDR3 sequence: CASSQNPGQGAGTQYF. In DNA, the CDR3 is TGCGCCAGCAGCCAAAATCCTGGGCAGGGGGCCGGGACCCAGTACTTC.

The chain employs TRBV7-9 and TRBJ2-1; TRBD1 matches at 7 bases. V was pared by 5 bases and J by 0 bases, with 7 bases of the junction left unmatched. Germline V gives CDR1 SEHNR, CDR2 FQNEAQ (reference sequence). CDR3 length: 16 residues. The CDR3 loop is CASSLRDSYSYNEQFF. CDR3 bases: TGTGCCAGCAGCCTCCGGGACAGCTACTCCTACAATGAGCAGTTCTTC.

This clone was detected a few times. CDR3 in amino acids: CASSLRLAGGGTGELFF. CDR3 coding DNA: TGTGCCAGCAGCTTGCGGCTAGCGGGGGGCGGAACCGGGGAGCTGTTTTTT. J is TRBJ2-2 and V is TRBV7-8, with TRBD2 identical over 11 bases. Per the germline V gene, CDR1 is SGHVS and CDR2 is FQNEAQ. The V gene end was trimmed by 3 bases and the J gene end by 5 bases; junction bases not matched to a gene: 8. The CDR3 is 17 residues long.

This clone was seen more than once but under ten times. The rearrangement joins TRBV7-9 to TRBJ2-3; D is perhaps TRBD1 (5 bases). The CDR3 runs to 16 residues. The ends were cut back, 0 bases at V and 3 bases at J, with 13 bases in the middle. The V gene's germline CDR1 is SEHNR and CDR2 FQNEAQ (reference sequence). In DNA, the CDR3 is TGTGCCAGCAGCTTAGCGCAAGGGGTTGGTACAGATACGCAGTATTTT. This codes for CASSLAQGVGTDTQYF. Full variable domain (missing parts from reference TRBV7-9 and TRBJ2-3): DTGVSQNPRHKITKRGQNVTFRCDPISEHNRLYWYRQTLGQGPEFLTYFQNEAQLEKSRLLSDRFSAERPKGSFSTLEIQRTEQGDSAMYLCASSLAQGVGTDTQYFGPGTRLTVL.

The V call is TRBV9, the J call TRBJ1-1; 9 bases fit TRBD1. The CDR3 sequence is 15 residues long. J gave up 2 bases and V 0 bases, and 2 bases lay outside the gene matches. CDR1 SGDLS and CDR2 YYNGEE come from the germline V gene. CDR3 amino acids: CASSVGGQGNTEAFF. CDR3 DNA sequence: TGTGCCAGCAGCGTAGGGGGACAGGGAAACACTGAAGCTTTCTTT.

This clone appeared a single time. The chain employs TRBV2 and TRBJ1-2, with 8 positions matching TRBD1. Germline trimming cut 1 base from V and 8 bases from J; bases unmatched to any gene: 6. The CDR3 is made up of 14 amino acids. CDR1 SNHLY and CDR2 FYNNEI come from the germline V gene. CDR3 loop: CASSEDRGISGYTF. The CDR3 nucleotides read TGTGCCAGCAGTGAAGACAGGGGGATCTCGGGCTACACCTTC.

Notes on this clone: A junction end diverges from the germline sequence, so it may reflect a read error. The CDR3 is CSSSSLRQSTDTQYF. Written as DNA, the CDR3 is TGTTCCAGCAGCTCACTTCGACAGAGCACAGATACGCAGTATTTT. The gene calls are TRBV7-9 and TRBJ2-3; weak D call: TRBD1 (5 bases). Germline CDR1 reads SEHNR; CDR2 reads FQNEAQ (reference sequence). CDR3 length: 15 residues. The entire variable domain, with the rest obtained from reference TRBV7-9 and TRBJ2-3, is as follows: DTGVSQNPRHKITKRGQNVTFRCDPISEHNRLYWYRQTLGQGPEFLTYFQNEAQLEKSRLLSDRFSAERPKGSFSTLEIQRTEQGDSAMYLCSSSSLRQSTDTQYFGPGTRLTVL.

The V call is TRBV7-8, the J call TRBJ2-3; D is possibly TRBD2 (5 bases). CDR1 and CDR2 from the germline V gene are SGHVS and FQNEAQ. The CDR3 is 15 residues long. Trimming stripped 6 bases from V and 0 bases from J, with 13 bases between. The CDR3 DNA is TGTGCCAGCAGGGGCCTTACGGGGAGCACAGATACGCAGTATTTT. This encodes CASRGLTGSTDTQYF.

The chain employs TRBV7-9 and TRBJ2-1, with 7 bases that match TRBD2. After removal of 6 bases from V and 3 bases from J, the junction contained 11 bases not matched to a gene. From germline, CDR1 is SEHNR and CDR2 FQNEAQ (reference sequence). CDR3 length: 16 residues. The CDR3 nucleotides read TGTGCCAGCAGAGTACGTCCGGGACTAAGCTACAATGAGCAGTTCTTC. This translates into CASRVRPGLSYNEQFF.

The chain couples TRBV25-1 to TRBJ2-1; TRBD1 agrees at 10 bases. Per germline, CDR1 MGHDK and CDR2 SYGVNS. V shed 1 base and J 8 bases; nucleotides not matched to a gene: 5. This CDR3 is 15 amino acids long. CDR3: CASSELGQGNDEQFF. DNA of the CDR3: TGTGCCAGCAGTGAATTGGGACAGGGGAACGATGAGCAGTTCTTC.

This clone occurred a few times. The V gene is TRBV1, the J gene TRBJ1-1; TRBD1 is the table's D call and was not checked against the DNA. TRBV1 is deemed a pseudogene. The CDR3 totals 16 residues. The CDR3 nucleotides read TGCACCAGCAGCCAAGTTACAGGGGTCCGGAACACTGAAGCTTTCTTT. Translating gives CTSSQVTGVRNTEAFF.

The chain recombines TRBV9 with TRBJ2-5; D perhaps matches TRBD1 (5 bases). V lost 2 bases and J 0 bases, leaving 11 bases between the germline ends. Germline V gene sequence: CDR1 SGDLS, CDR2 YYNGEE. This CDR3 is built from 15 residues. The CDR3 sequence: CASSVLGAHQETQYF. CDR3 nucleotide sequence: TGTGCCAGCAGCGTCCTTGGGGCACACCAAGAGACCCAGTACTTC.

The chain joins TRBV6-6 to TRBJ1-5, with TRBD1 matching 7 bases. The germline CDR1 and CDR2 sequences are MNHNY and SVGAGI (reference sequence). The CDR3 length is 13 residues. After removal of 8 bases from V and 6 bases from J, the junction contained 7 bases not matched to a gene. The CDR3 DNA follows: TGTGCCAGCGGCACAGGGGAGCCTCAGCCCCAGCATTTT. Its translation: CASGTGEPQPQHF.

As DNA, the CDR3 is TGTGCCAGCACCAAGCGGGGGCGGCGAGGCACTGAAGCTTTCTTT. Residues: CASTKRGRRGTEAFF. The V call is TRBV6-5, the J call TRBJ1-1; perhaps TRBD1 as D (6 bases). The CDR3 is 15 amino acids. V dropped 7 bases and J dropped 4 bases, with 19 bases sitting between them. Germline CDR1 MNHEY, CDR2 SVGAGI.